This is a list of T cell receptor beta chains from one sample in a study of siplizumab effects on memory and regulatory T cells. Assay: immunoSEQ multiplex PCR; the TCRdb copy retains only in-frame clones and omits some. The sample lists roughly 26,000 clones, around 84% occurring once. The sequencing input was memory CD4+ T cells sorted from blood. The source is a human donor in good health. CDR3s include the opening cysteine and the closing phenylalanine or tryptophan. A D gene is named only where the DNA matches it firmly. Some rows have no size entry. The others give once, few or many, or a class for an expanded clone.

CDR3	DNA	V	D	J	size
CASSKGGQGYNGYTF	TGTGCCAGCAGCAAAGGAGGACAGGGGTATAATGGCTACACCTTC	TRBV21-1	-	TRBJ1-2	-
CASRKRETGEQFF	TGTGCCAGCCGGAAGCGGGAGACCGGTGAGCAGTTCTTC	TRBV6-1	TRBD2	TRBJ2-1	-
CASSLGQGTTGELFF	TGTGCCAGCAGTTTGGGACAGGGGACGACCGGGGAGCTGTTTTTT	TRBV27	TRBD1	TRBJ2-2	-
CASSIQGLAVYNEQFF	TGTGCCAGCAGCATACAGGGTCTAGCGGTCTACAATGAGCAGTTCTTC	TRBV5-5	-	TRBJ2-1	-
CASSESGGNEQFF	TGTGCCAGCAGCGAAAGCGGGGGCAATGAGCAGTTCTTC	TRBV7-3	TRBD2	TRBJ2-1	-
CASSQGGSLVEQYF	TGCGCCAGCAGCCAAGGCGGGAGCCTGGTCGAGCAGTACTTC	TRBV4-1	TRBD2	TRBJ2-7	-
CASSIAGRYEQYF	TGTGCCAGTAGTATCGCCGGGAGGTACGAGCAGTACTTC	TRBV19	TRBD2	TRBJ2-7	-
CASSQIPAVNQHF	TGTGCCAGCAGTCAGATCCCGGCGGTAAACCAGCATTTT	TRBV27	-	TRBJ1-5	-
CAISGLAGVGNYEQYF	TGTGCCATCAGTGGGCTAGCGGGAGTCGGGAACTACGAGCAGTACTTC	TRBV10-3	TRBD2	TRBJ2-7	-
CASSQGDYEQYF	TGTGCCAGCAGCCAGGGGGACTACGAGCAGTACTTC	TRBV7-2	TRBD1	TRBJ2-7	-
CASSLVGGDTDTQYF	TGTGCCAGCAGCCTAGTAGGGGGGGACACAGATACGCAGTATTTT	TRBV11-3	-	TRBJ2-3	-
CASSLPQGNTGELFF	TGTGCCAGCAGCTTACCGCAGGGAAACACCGGGGAGCTGTTTTTT	TRBV7-9	-	TRBJ2-2	once
CASSTITGVINQPQHF	TGTGCCAGTAGTACCATAACAGGGGTTATCAATCAGCCCCAGCATTTT	TRBV19	TRBD1	TRBJ1-5	-
CASSAGTSGSIEQYF	TGCGCCAGCAGCGCAGGGACTAGCGGGAGTATCGAGCAGTACTTC	TRBV5-1	TRBD2	TRBJ2-7	-
CASSLTQGSGYGYTF	TGCGCCAGCAGCTTGACACAGGGTTCTGGCTATGGCTACACCTTC	TRBV5-1	-	TRBJ1-2	-
CAWSRLRDNEQFF	TGTGCCTGGTCGCGCCTTCGTGACAATGAGCAGTTCTTC	TRBV30	-	TRBJ2-1	once
CASSLSGSVYNEQFF	TGTGCCAGCAGTCTGAGCGGATCAGTTTACAATGAGCAGTTCTTC	TRBV9	-	TRBJ2-1	-
CASSLEGGPYGYTF	TGCGCCAGCAGCTTGGAGGGGGGCCCCTATGGCTACACCTTC	TRBV5-1	-	TRBJ1-2	-
CASSEGVWSSYEQYF	TGTGCCAGCAGTGAAGGGGTTTGGAGTTCCTACGAGCAGTACTTC	TRBV6-1	-	TRBJ2-7	-
CAWSVRRATEAFF	TGTGCCTGGAGTGTCAGGCGGGCCACTGAAGCTTTCTTT	TRBV30	-	TRBJ1-1	-
CASSERRLAGGHEQYF	TGTGCCAGCAGTGAAAGGAGGCTAGCGGGAGGCCACGAGCAGTACTTC	TRBV2	TRBD2	TRBJ2-7	-
CASSQGLGGNTIYF	TGTGCCAGCAGCCAGGGACTAGGTGGAAACACCATATATTTT	TRBV7-9	-	TRBJ1-3	-
CASSDGGDTQYF	TGTGCCAGCAGTGATGGGGGGGATACGCAGTATTTT	TRBV25-1	-	TRBJ2-3	-
CASSLGGNLPGNTIYF	TGTGCCAGCAGTTTAGGGGGGAACCTCCCTGGAAACACCATATATTTT	TRBV27	-	TRBJ1-3	once
CASSPQIRVGEKLFF	TGTGCCAGCAGCCCTCAAATACGGGTGGGAGAAAAACTGTTTTTT	TRBV7-2	-	TRBJ1-4	-
CASSDRDGGELFF	TGTGCCAGCAGTGACAGGGATGGCGGGGAGCTGTTTTTT	TRBV6-4	-	TRBJ2-2	-
CASSGLQGVSNTGELFF	TGCGCCAGCAGCGGGCTACAGGGGGTTTCGAACACCGGGGAGCTGTTTTTT	TRBV5-1	TRBD1	TRBJ2-2	once
CAWSVIGDRTDTQYF	TGTGCCTGGAGTGTTATTGGGGACCGCACAGATACGCAGTATTTT	TRBV30	-	TRBJ2-3	-
CASSQDRDTEAFF	TGTGCCAGCAGCCAAGACAGGGACACTGAAGCTTTCTTT	TRBV4-2	-	TRBJ1-1	-
CASSLNAGDSANEQFF	TGCGCCAGCAGCTTGAACGCGGGAGATTCGGCCAATGAGCAGTTCTTC	TRBV5-1	TRBD2	TRBJ2-1	-
CASSFQSSTPQYF	TGTGCCAGCAGCTTTCAGTCTTCGACTCCTCAGTACTTC	TRBV5-4	-	TRBJ2-5	few
CASSFDRTGASQPQHF	TGTGCCAGCAGTTTTGACCGAACAGGGGCAAGTCAGCCCCAGCATTTT	TRBV28	TRBD1	TRBJ1-5	-
CASSLQGPYGYTF	TGTGCCAGCAGTCTACAGGGTCCCTATGGCTACACCTTC	TRBV6-1	-	TRBJ1-2	-
CASSQVMSKSRGPDVFF	TGCGCCAGCAGCCAAGTAATGTCAAAGTCCCGGGGACCCGATGTTTTCTTT	TRBV4-1	-	TRBJ1-1	-
CASRDPGQGPGANVLTF	TGTGCCAGCAGGGATCCGGGACAGGGACCTGGGGCCAACGTCCTGACTTTC	TRBV2	TRBD1	TRBJ2-6	-
CASNTRFGRKYGSYNEQFF	TGCGCCAGCAATACGAGGTTCGGGAGGAAGTACGGCTCCTACAATGAGCAGTTCTTC	TRBV23-1	TRBD2	TRBJ2-1	-
CASSYGDSTWQQYF	TGTGCCAGCAGTTACGGAGACAGTACTTGGCAGCAGTACTTC	TRBV6-5	-	TRBJ2-7	-
CASSAITGTGSYTGELFF	TGTGCCAGCAGCGCAATTACCGGGACAGGGTCATACACCGGGGAGCTGTTTTTT	TRBV9	TRBD1	TRBJ2-2	-
CASHWGGSSYNEQFF	TGCGCCAGCCATTGGGGCGGGAGTTCCTACAATGAGCAGTTCTTC	TRBV5-1	TRBD2	TRBJ2-1	-
CASSQGTGYYGYTF	TGCGCCAGCAGCCAAGGGACAGGATACTATGGCTACACCTTC	TRBV5-1	TRBD1	TRBJ1-2	-
CASSQESAVRGHEQYF	TGTGCCAGCAGCCAAGAATCGGCGGTGCGGGGCCACGAGCAGTACTTC	TRBV4-2	-	TRBJ2-7	-
CASSQETSGNYNEQFF	TGTGCCAGCAGCCAAGAAACTAGCGGGAACTACAATGAGCAGTTCTTC	TRBV14	TRBD2	TRBJ2-1	-
CATSRDLFGELFF	TGTGCCACCAGCCGGGACCTTTTCGGGGAGCTGTTTTTT	TRBV15	-	TRBJ2-2	-
CASSLARRSTEAFF	TGCGCCAGCAGCTTGGCCAGACGGTCCACTGAAGCTTTCTTT	TRBV5-1	-	TRBJ1-1	-
CASTWSVAQNTEAFF	TGCGCCAGCACCTGGTCCGTGGCCCAAAACACTGAAGCTTTCTTT	TRBV5-1	-	TRBJ1-1	few
CASATTSRYEQYF	TGTGCCAGCGCCACAACTAGCCGGTACGAGCAGTACTTC	TRBV6-1	-	TRBJ2-7	-
CASKEAGAVDYGYTF	TGTGCCAGCAAAGAGGCAGGGGCGGTCGACTATGGCTACACCTTC	TRBV27	-	TRBJ1-2	-
CASSQDNQGGPYGYTF	TGCGCCAGCAGCCAAGATAACCAGGGAGGTCCCTATGGCTACACCTTC	TRBV4-3	-	TRBJ1-2	-
CASSLRGSGYNEQFF	TGTGCCAGCAGCCTAAGGGGTAGCGGTTACAATGAGCAGTTCTTC	TRBV7-3	-	TRBJ2-1	-